This TCR beta chain comes out of a study of early T cells in non-severe SARS-CoV-2 infection. The CDR3 totals 10 residues. Germline V gene sequence: CDR1 SEHNR, CDR2 FQNEAQ (reference sequence). Individual cDNA molecules were tagged with unique molecular identifiers. TCRdb analysed the 5' RACE reads with MiXCR anew, one entry per CDR3 protein. The table includes 80,000 or so distinct CDR3 sequences, 15% to 18% detected once. Notes on this clonotype: Relative to the germline gene, one junction end is altered; a read error may explain this.

The chain combines TRBV7-9 with TRBJ1-1, with no clear D. The origin of this receptor is an adult who was a healthcare worker with PCR-confirmed SARS-CoV-2 infection or an uninfected control (not recorded which). Sequenced sample: whole blood. This CDR3 is CASSSTVLIF. CDR3 DNA: TGTGCCAGCAGCTCGACCGTCTTGATCTTT.